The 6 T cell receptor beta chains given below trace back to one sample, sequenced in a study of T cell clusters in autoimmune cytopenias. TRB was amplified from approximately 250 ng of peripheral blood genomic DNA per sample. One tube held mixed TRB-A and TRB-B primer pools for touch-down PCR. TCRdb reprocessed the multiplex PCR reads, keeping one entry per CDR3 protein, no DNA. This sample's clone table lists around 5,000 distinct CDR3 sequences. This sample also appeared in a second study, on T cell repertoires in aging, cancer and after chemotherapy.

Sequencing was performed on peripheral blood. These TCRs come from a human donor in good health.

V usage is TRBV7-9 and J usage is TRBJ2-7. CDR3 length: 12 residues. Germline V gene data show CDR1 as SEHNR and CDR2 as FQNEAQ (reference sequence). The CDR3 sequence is CASSPHGYEQYF. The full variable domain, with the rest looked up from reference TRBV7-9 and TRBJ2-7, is DTGVSQNPRHKITKRGQNVTFRCDPISEHNRLYWYRQTLGQGPEFLTYFQNEAQLEKSRLLSDRFSAERPKGSFSTLEIQRTEQGDSAMYLCASSPHGYEQYFGPGTRLTVT.

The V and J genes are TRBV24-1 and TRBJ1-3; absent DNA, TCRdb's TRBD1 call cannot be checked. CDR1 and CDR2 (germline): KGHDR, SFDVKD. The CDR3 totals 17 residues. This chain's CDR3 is CATSDRGTRNSGNTIYF.

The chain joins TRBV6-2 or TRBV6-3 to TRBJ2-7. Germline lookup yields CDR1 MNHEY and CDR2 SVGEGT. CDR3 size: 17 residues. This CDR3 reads CASSYSGFFQSAYEQYF.

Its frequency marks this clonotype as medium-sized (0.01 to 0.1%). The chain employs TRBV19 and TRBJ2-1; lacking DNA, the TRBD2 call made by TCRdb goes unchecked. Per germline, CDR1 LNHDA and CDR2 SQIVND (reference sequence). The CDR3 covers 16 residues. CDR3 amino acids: CASSMRAGGLYNEQFF.

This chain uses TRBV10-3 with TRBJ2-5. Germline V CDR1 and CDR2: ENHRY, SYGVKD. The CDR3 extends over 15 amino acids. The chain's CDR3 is CAISEWVANQETQYF.

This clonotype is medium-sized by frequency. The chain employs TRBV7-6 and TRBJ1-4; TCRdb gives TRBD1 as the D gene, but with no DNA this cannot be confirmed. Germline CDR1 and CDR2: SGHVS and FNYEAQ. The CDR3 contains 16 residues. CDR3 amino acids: CASSFAPGATNEKLFF.